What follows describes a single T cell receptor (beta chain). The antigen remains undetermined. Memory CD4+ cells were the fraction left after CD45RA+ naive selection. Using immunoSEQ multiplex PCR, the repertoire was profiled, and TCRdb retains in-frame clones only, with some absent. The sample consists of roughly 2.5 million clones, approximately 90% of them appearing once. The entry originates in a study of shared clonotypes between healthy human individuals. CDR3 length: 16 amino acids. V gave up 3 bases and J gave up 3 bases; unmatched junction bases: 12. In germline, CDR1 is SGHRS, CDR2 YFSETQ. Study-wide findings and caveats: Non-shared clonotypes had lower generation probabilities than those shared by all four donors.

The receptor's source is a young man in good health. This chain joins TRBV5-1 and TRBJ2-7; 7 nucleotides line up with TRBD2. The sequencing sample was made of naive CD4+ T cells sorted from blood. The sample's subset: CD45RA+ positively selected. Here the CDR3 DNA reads TGCGCCAGCAGCTCCGGCGCGGGGGTCCTCCTCTACGAGCAGTACTTC. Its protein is CASSSGAGVLLYEQYF.